This TCR beta chain stems from a study of blood T cell repertoires in COVID-19. TCRdb keeps only in-frame clones here, not all; method: immunoSEQ multiplex PCR. The sample has more than 65,000 clones, around 80% seen once. Trimming took 4 bases from V and 7 from J; bases not matched to a gene: 10. The CDR3 runs to 16 residues. Germline-derived CDR1 and CDR2 are SGHRS and YFSETQ. Input material: peripheral blood. The sequence was obtained from a woman in her 50s with acute or convalescent COVID-19. This chain joins TRBV5-1 and TRBJ1-6; 8 bases map to TRBD1. CDR3: CASSQDRVRENSPLHF. The CDR3 DNA follows: TGCGCCAGCAGCCAGGACAGGGTTAGAGAAAATTCACCCCTCCACTTT.